This T cell receptor beta chain derives from a study of response to subunit inactivated influenza vaccine. Notes on the study in general: Each seasonal influenza vaccination, the authors suggested, recruits few new T cells.

Points on this clonotype: Its target is unknown.

TCRdb processed the RT-PCR reads anew with MiXCR; each CDR3 protein has one entry. Of just over 300,000 distinct CDR3 sequences in the sample, just over 20% were seen once. The CDR3 is 17 residues long. Germline V gene data show CDR1 as MDHEN and CDR2 as SYDVKM. V was trimmed by 5 bases and J by 0 bases, leaving 18 bases between them. V gene TRBV28 combines with J gene TRBJ2-3, with D perhaps TRBD1 (6 bases). This specimen was PBMCs from blood, taken less than 22 months after vaccination. This receptor was taken from a man between 45 and 75 years old who received an inactivated influenza vaccine. CDR3 region: CASSPSRPTGSTDTQYF. The CDR3 nucleotides read TGTGCCAGCAGTCCATCTCGACCCACAGGGAGCACAGATACGCAGTATTTT.